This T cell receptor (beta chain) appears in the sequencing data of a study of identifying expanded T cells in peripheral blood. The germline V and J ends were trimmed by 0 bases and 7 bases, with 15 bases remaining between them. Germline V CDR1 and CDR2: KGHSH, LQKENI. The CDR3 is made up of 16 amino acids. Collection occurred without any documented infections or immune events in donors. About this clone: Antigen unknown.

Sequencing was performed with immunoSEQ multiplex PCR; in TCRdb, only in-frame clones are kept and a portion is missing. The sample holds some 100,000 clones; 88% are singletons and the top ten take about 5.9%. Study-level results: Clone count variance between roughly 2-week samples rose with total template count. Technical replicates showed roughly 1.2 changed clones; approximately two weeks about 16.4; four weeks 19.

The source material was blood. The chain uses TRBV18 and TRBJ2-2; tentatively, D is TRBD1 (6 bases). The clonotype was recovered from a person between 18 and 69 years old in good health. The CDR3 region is CASSPPLGRGSGELFF. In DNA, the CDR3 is TGTGCCAGCTCACCACCCTTGGGCAGGGGAAGCGGGGAGCTGTTTTTT.